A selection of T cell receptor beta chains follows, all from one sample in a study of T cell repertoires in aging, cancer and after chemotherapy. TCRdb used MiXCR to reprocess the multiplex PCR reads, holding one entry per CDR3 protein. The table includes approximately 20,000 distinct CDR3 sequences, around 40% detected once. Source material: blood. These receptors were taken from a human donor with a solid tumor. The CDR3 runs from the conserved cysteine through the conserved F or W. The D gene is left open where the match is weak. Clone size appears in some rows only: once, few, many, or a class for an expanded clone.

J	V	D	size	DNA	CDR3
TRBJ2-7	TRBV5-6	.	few	TGTGCCAGCAGCTTGTTTGCGGAGACCTACGAGCAGTACTTC	CASSLFAETYEQYF
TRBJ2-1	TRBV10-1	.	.	TGCGCCAGCAGTGAGTCGGATTACAATGAGCAGTTCTTC	CASSESDYNEQFF
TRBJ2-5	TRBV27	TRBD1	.	TGTGCCAGCAGTACGAGTCGGGACAGCCTGTTACAAGAGACCCAGTACTTC	CASSTSRDSLLQETQYF
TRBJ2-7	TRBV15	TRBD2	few	TGTGCCACCAGCAGCTGGGGGAGGGCCTACGAGCAGTACTTC	CATSSWGRAYEQYF
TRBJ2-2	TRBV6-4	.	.	TGTGCCAGCAGTGACTCAGAGGACGGGGAGCTGTTTTTT	CASSDSEDGELFF
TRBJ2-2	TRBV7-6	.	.	TGTGCCAGCAGCTTAGGGCAGGGTGGACCCGGGGAGCTGTTTTTT	CASSLGQGGPGELFF
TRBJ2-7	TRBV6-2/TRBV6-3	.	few	TGTGCCAGCAGTTTTTCCTCTGGACCGGCGGGCGAGCAGTACTTC	CASSFSSGPAGEQYF
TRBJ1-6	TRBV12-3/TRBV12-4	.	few	TGTGCCAGCAGCACGGGACTCCCGGCCTCACCCCTCCACTTT	CASSTGLPASPLHF
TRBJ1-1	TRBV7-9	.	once	TGTGCCAGCAGCTTACAAGTGAACACTGAAGCTTTCTTT	CASSLQVNTEAFF
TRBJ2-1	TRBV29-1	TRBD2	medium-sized	TGCAGCGTTGGGGGGGGTCCGCGGGGAAATGAGCAGTTCTTC	CSVGGGPRGNEQFF
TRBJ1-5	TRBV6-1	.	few	TGTGCCAGCAGTGAGTTTGTGTATCAGCCCCAGCATTTT	CASSEFVYQPQHF
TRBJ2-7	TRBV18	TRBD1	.	TGTGCCAGTACGACAGGGGGCTTCTACGAGCAGTACTTC	CASTTGGFYEQYF
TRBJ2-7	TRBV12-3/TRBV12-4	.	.	TGTGCCAGCAGGTTGGGAGGGGGATACGAGCAGTACTTC	CASRLGGGYEQYF
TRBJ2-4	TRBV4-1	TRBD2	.	TGCGCCAGCAGCCAAACCGGACTAGCGGGGGAACCAAGCTTC	CASSQTGLAGEPSF
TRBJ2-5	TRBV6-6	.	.	TGTGCCAGCAGTTACTCGAGTCTAGGGGGAGAGACCCAGTACTTC	CASSYSSLGGETQYF
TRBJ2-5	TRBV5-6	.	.	TGTGCCAGCAGTGGGTTTGGCGCACAAGAGACCCAGTACTTC	CASSGFGAQETQYF
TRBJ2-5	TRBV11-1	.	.	TGTGCCAGCAGCTTAGAGCTGGGGAGAGAGACCCAGTACTTC	CASSLELGRETQYF
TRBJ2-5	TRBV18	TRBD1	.	TGTGCCAGCTCCTCCACCCAAAGAGGGGGCGGCCAAGAGACCCAGTACTTC	CASSSTQRGGGQETQYF